These 19 T cell receptor beta chains came from one sample sequenced in a study of T cells in Graves' hyperthyroidism and ophthalmopathy. RNA transcripts served as the template for amplifying TCR beta CDR3 regions. The study used the HTBI primer set for a first-round RT-PCR of the TCR CDR3. TCRdb re-called the multiplex PCR reads through MiXCR, storing one row per CDR3 protein. This table holds fewer than 550,000 distinct CDR3 sequences, less than 20% found once. The specimen was blood. Receptor source: a woman under 30 with Graves' hyperthyroidism.

This chain connects TRBV29-1 to TRBJ1-2; tentatively, D is TRBD1 (5 bases). CDR1 is SQVTM, CDR2 ANQGSEA, per germline. The CDR3 is made up of 13 amino acids. V shed 6 bases and J shed 0 bases, with 11 bases lying between them. CDR3 loop: CSVWGGSNYGYTF. Here the CDR3 DNA reads TGCAGCGTGTGGGGGGGGTCTAACTATGGCTACACCTTC.

This chain connects TRBV29-1 to TRBJ1-4; the match to TRBD1 covers 7 bases. The CDR3 is 15 residues long. The germline V gene has CDR1 SQVTM and CDR2 ANQGSEA. Germline trimming cut 7 bases from V and 3 bases from J; bases unmatched to any gene: 11. The CDR3 DNA follows: TGCAGCGCTGGGGAGGGGGCGCGATCTAATGAAAAACTGTTTTTT. It specifies CSAGEGARSNEKLFF.

This clonotype has a count of ten or more. The chain recombines TRBV16 with TRBJ1-2; 8 bases align to TRBD1. The V and J ends lost 4 bases and 8 bases, in that order; junction bases with no gene match: 9. CDR3 length: 14 residues. Germline CDR1 reads KGHSY; CDR2 reads FQNENV. CDR3 region: CASSPSPGGEGYTF. DNA of the CDR3: TGTGCCAGCAGCCCCAGTCCAGGGGGCGAGGGCTACACCTTC. Full variable domain (missing parts from reference TRBV16 and TRBJ1-2): GEEVAQTPKHLVRGEGQKAKLYCAPIKGHSYVFWYQQVLKNEFKFLISFQNENVFDETGMPKERFSAKCLPNSPCSLEIQATKLEDSAVYFCASSPSPGGEGYTFGSGTRLTVV.

This clonotype was detected many times. The rearrangement uses TRBV3-1 and TRBJ2-1; the match to TRBD2 covers 9 bases. The V and J ends lost 0 bases and 6 bases, in that order; junction bases with no gene match: 12. The germline V gene has CDR1 LGHDT and CDR2 YNNKEL (reference sequence). The CDR3 has 18 residues. The CDR3 bases are TGTGCCAGCAGCCAAGAATACATTTCGGCGGGAGGGGCCAATGAGCAGTTCTTC. Translating gives CASSQEYISAGGANEQFF.

V usage is TRBV24-1 and J usage is TRBJ2-1, with D possibly being TRBD2 (5 bases). This CDR3 is built from 16 residues. V gave up 4 bases and J gave up 0 bases, with 12 bases separating them. Germline loops: CDR1 KGHDR, CDR2 SFDVKD. CDR3 sequence (DNA): TGTGCCACCAGTGACATCGGACTGAGCTCCTACAATGAGCAGTTCTTC. This translates into CATSDIGLSSYNEQFF.

This clonotype was picked up a small number of times. This chain uses TRBV4-2 with TRBJ2-7; 8 bases fit TRBD2. Per the germline V gene, CDR1 is LGHNA and CDR2 is YNFKEQ. J gave up 3 bases and V 0 bases, and 10 bases lay outside the gene matches. This CDR3 region has 17 residues. The CDR3 loop is CASSQDRGSGGGYEQYF. CDR3 bases: TGTGCCAGCAGCCAAGATCGAGGGAGCGGGGGAGGCTACGAGCAGTACTTC.

This clonotype has a count of ten or more. The rearrangement joins TRBV7-6 to TRBJ1-4, with 8 bases identical to TRBD1. The trim removed 5 bases at V and 8 bases at J, leaving 4 bases unmatched. This CDR3 region has 13 residues. From germline, CDR1 is SGHVS and CDR2 FNYEAQ. CDR3 coding DNA: TGTGCCAGCAGCCTCGGACAGGGAGAAAAACTGTTTTTT. This encodes CASSLGQGEKLFF.

This clonotype was observed at least ten times. The chain carries TRBV12-3 or TRBV12-4 and TRBJ2-7; weak D call: TRBD1 (6 bases). The V gene lost 5 bases and the J gene lost 6 bases, with 14 bases spanning the gap. The CDR3 totals 13 residues. The CDR3 sequence: CASSPRTDGEQYF. DNA of the CDR3: TGTGCCAGCAGTCCTAGGACAGACGGCGAGCAGTACTTC.

This clonotype was seen ten or more times. The chain links TRBV30 to TRBJ1-2; TRBD1 is a possible D gene (6 bases). CDR3 length equals 13 residues. Germline CDR1 and CDR2: GTSNPN and SVGIG (reference sequence). Deletions cut 8 bases from V and 1 base from J, with 14 bases between. CDR3 loop: CAQGGEGNYGYTF. The CDR3 region has the DNA TGTGCCCAAGGGGGAGAGGGTAACTATGGCTACACCTTC.

This clonotype was counted many times. The chain combines TRBV12-5 with TRBJ2-1; D is perhaps TRBD1 (5 bases). This CDR3 spans 15 amino acids. Trimming took off 7 bases at V and 6 bases at J, with 19 bases between the two ends. Germline CDR1 LGHNT, CDR2 FRNRAP. The CDR3 DNA follows: TGTGCTAGTGCCGGGTGGCACTCTGGGGCCAATGAGCAGTTCTTC. Translation gives CASAGWHSGANEQFF. The full variable domain, rest sourced from reference TRBV12-5 and TRBJ2-1, is DARVTQTPRHKVTEMGQEVTMRCQPILGHNTVFWYRQTMMQGLELLAYFRNRAPLDDSGMPKDRFSAEMPDATLATLKIQPSEPRDSAVYFCASAGWHSGANEQFFGPGTRLTVL.

The sample holds many counts of this clonotype. The chain combines TRBV20-1 with TRBJ2-7; 8 bases line up with TRBD2. Per germline, CDR1 DFQATT and CDR2 SNEGSKA (reference sequence). The CDR3 is 16 residues long. Trimming at V came to 0 bases and at J to 2 bases, leaving 9 bases not matched to a gene. CDR3 sequence: CSARDLAGGGPYEQYF. CDR3 sequence (DNA): TGCAGTGCTAGAGATCTTGCGGGAGGCGGTCCCTACGAGCAGTACTTC.

The V gene is TRBV20-1, the J gene TRBJ2-7, with 15 bases that match TRBD2. The length of the CDR3 is 19 residues. CDR1 is DFQATT, CDR2 SNEGSKA, per germline (reference sequence). The J segment lost 4 bases and the V segment lost 1 base, leaving 14 bases of the junction unmatched. The CDR3 region is CSARGSGTSGRQLLYEQYF. DNA of the CDR3: TGCAGTGCTAGAGGTTCCGGGACTAGCGGGAGGCAACTCCTATACGAGCAGTACTTC.

This clonotype was counted ten times or more. This chain joins TRBV7-9 and TRBJ1-4; no clear D. The V gene's germline CDR1 is SEHNR and CDR2 FQNEAQ (reference sequence). Trimming pared 1 base from V and 0 bases from J, leaving 9 bases between. This CDR3 comprises 16 residues. CDR3 in amino acids: CASSLGIGTTNEKLFF. The CDR3 nucleotides are TGTGCCAGCAGCTTAGGTATCGGCACAACTAATGAAAAACTGTTTTTT.

This clonotype was recorded many times. The V call is TRBV27, the J call TRBJ2-5; 8 nucleotides agree with TRBD2. The V and J ends lost 5 bases and 2 bases, in that order; junction bases with no gene match: 10. This CDR3 has 16 amino acids. Germline V CDR1 and CDR2: MNHEY, SMNVEV (reference sequence). CDR3 amino acids: CASSPLAGGGQETQYF. The CDR3 DNA reads TGTGCCAGCAGTCCCTTGGCGGGAGGTGGGCAAGAGACCCAGTACTTC.

The rearrangement joins TRBV7-3 to TRBJ2-1; 10 positions match TRBD2. This CDR3 region has 15 residues. Germline V CDR1 and CDR2: SGHTA, FQGTGA. V gave up 5 bases and J gave up 7 bases; unmatched junction bases: 8. The DNA for the CDR3 is TGTGCCAGCAGCGGATCTAGCGGGAGTAGGAATGAGCAGTTCTTC. Amino acid sequence: CASSGSSGSRNEQFF.

This clonotype was picked up many times. The chain recombines TRBV20-1 with TRBJ2-1; D remains ambiguous. This CDR3 comprises 14 residues. Trimming pared 0 bases from V and 0 bases from J, leaving 6 bases between. The germline CDR1 and CDR2 sequences are DFQATT and SNEGSKA (reference sequence). The DNA for the CDR3 is TGCAGTGCTAGAGACATCGGCTCCTACAATGAGCAGTTCTTC. It codes for CSARDIGSYNEQFF.

This clonotype was recorded at least ten times. This sequence joins TRBV12-3 or TRBV12-4 and TRBJ1-4, with unresolved D. CDR3 size: 14 residues. Trimming cost V 5 bases and J 4 bases, with 11 bases left between them. For the CDR3, the DNA is TGTGCCAGCAGTCAAGACGGACTTAATGAAAAACTGTTTTTT. It translates to CASSQDGLNEKLFF.

The sample holds many counts of this clonotype. This sequence joins TRBV6-2 or TRBV6-3 and TRBJ2-2; maybe TRBD2 (5 bases). Germline lookup yields CDR1 MNHEY and CDR2 SVGEGT. CDR3 length: 14 amino acids. V lost 10 bases and J lost 7, with 19 bases in between. CDR3 DNA sequence: TGTGCCACTGGGCCTAGCCAGATGGGCGGGGAGCTGTTTTTT. Translating it yields CATGPSQMGGELFF.

In this sample, this clonotype turned up once. This may be a read error, as it is one base from a much larger clone. The gene calls are TRBV5-1 and TRBJ2-1; either TRBD1 or TRBD2 may supply D (5 bases each). The length of the CDR3 is 14 residues. Trimming stripped 0 bases from V and 9 bases from J, with 13 bases between. Per germline, CDR1 SGHRS and CDR2 YFSETQ. CDR3 loop: CASSLAPGPCEQFF. As DNA, the CDR3 is TGCGCCAGCAGCTTGGCCCCGGGGCCTTGTGAGCAGTTCTTC.